This is a list of T cell receptor beta chains from one sample in a study of cytomegalovirus exposure and HLA in healthy donors. The protocol was immunoSEQ multiplex PCR, while the TCRdb copy is restricted to in-frame clones and leaves out a portion. This sample's table has roughly 51,000 clones. Material for sequencing was PBMCs. The receptors shown here come from a male donor in good health and CMV-seropositive. Both conserved end residues are part of each CDR3. A D gene is named only where the DNA matches it firmly.

J gene | D gene | V gene | CDR3 protein | CDR3 DNA
TRBJ2-7 | TRBD1 | TRBV7-3 | CASSPGQGAYEQYF | TGTGCCAGCAGTCCTGGACAGGGGGCATACGAGCAGTACTTC
TRBJ1-1 | . | TRBV6-6 | CASSYSIKGLPFF | TGTGCCAGCAGTTACTCGATTAAGGGGTTGCCTTTCTTT
TRBJ1-3 | . | TRBV2 | CASIQDSGNTIYF | TGTGCCAGCATCCAGGACTCTGGAAACACCATATATTTT
TRBJ2-3 | TRBD2 | TRBV6-1 | CASRRLAAPQYF | TGTGCCAGCAGACGACTAGCGGCCCCGCAGTATTTT
TRBJ2-7 | . | TRBV6-1 | CASSEMGSSYEQYF | TGTGCCAGCAGTGAAATGGGGAGCTCCTACGAGCAGTACTTC
TRBJ1-1 | TRBD1 | TRBV10-3 | CAIGLQGAGEAFF | TGTGCCATCGGCCTACAGGGGGCAGGGGAAGCTTTCTTT
TRBJ1-4 | TRBD1 | TRBV19 | CASRDRGIYIATNEKLFF | TGTGCCAGTAGAGACAGGGGTATCTACATAGCAACTAATGAAAAACTGTTTTTT
TRBJ1-5 | TRBD1 | TRBV7-2 | CASSTKTGINQPEHF | TGTGCCAGCAGCACAAAGACAGGGATCAATCAGCCCGAGCATTTT
TRBJ1-2 | . | TRBV7-9 | CASTGVVYGYTF | TGTGCCAGCACGGGGGTGGTGTATGGCTACACCTTC
TRBJ1-1 | . | TRBV6-1 | CASRGGFWTEAFF | TGTGCCAGCAGGGGGGGGTTTTGGACTGAAGCTTTCTTT
TRBJ1-2 | . | TRBV2 | CASSESGNYGYTF | TGTGCCAGCAGTGAATCAGGGAACTATGGCTACACCTTC
TRBJ2-1 | . | TRBV6-1 | CASSELGDTYNEQFF | TGTGCCAGCAGTGAATTGGGGGACACGTACAATGAGCAGTTCTTC
TRBJ1-6 | TRBD1 | TRBV6-5 | CASRPQGMQSPLHF | TGTGCCAGCAGACCACAGGGGATGCAGTCACCCCTCCACTTT
TRBJ2-7 | . | TRBV30 | CAWSVANTYEQYF | TGTGCCTGGAGTGTAGCCAATACCTACGAGCAGTACTTC
TRBJ2-3 | TRBD2 | TRBV4-3 | CASSQGAGGRVDTQYF | TGCGCCAGCAGCCAAGGAGCGGGGGGCCGGGTAGATACGCAGTATTTT
TRBJ2-7 | . | TRBV9 | CASSGDSHSYEQYF | TGTGCCAGCAGCGGTGACAGCCACTCCTACGAGCAGTACTTC
TRBJ2-7 | . | TRBV27 | CASSLYSGASSGQYF | TGTGCCAGCAGTTTATATTCTGGGGCAAGTAGTGGGCAGTACTTC
TRBJ2-1 | TRBD1 | TRBV5-4 | CASSPGGDFGQFF | TGTGCCAGTTCGCCAGGGGGCGATTTTGGGCAGTTCTTC
TRBJ2-7 | . | TRBV5-1 | CASSSTWGRNEQYF | TGCGCCAGCAGTTCAACATGGGGGCGGAACGAGCAGTACTTC
TRBJ2-1 | . | TRBV5-6 | CASSPPGDNEQFF | TGTGCCAGCAGCCCACCGGGAGACAATGAGCAGTTCTTC
TRBJ2-1 | TRBD2 | TRBV28 | CVIKQAGGTNEQFF | TGTGTCATCAAACAGGCGGGGGGGACCAATGAGCAGTTCTTC
TRBJ1-1 | . | TRBV27 | CASSLFGSTEAFF | TGTGCCAGCAGTTTATTCGGGTCCACTGAAGCTTTCTTT
TRBJ2-7 | TRBD2 | TRBV4-3 | CASSQQWTSGVGVSYEQYF | TGCGCCAGCAGCCAACAGTGGACTAGCGGGGTGGGGGTCTCCTACGAGCAGTACTTC
TRBJ1-2 | TRBD1 | TRBV28 | CASSPPRGQGEYGYTF | TGTGCCAGCAGCCCCCCCCGGGGACAGGGCGAATATGGCTACACCTTC
TRBJ2-3 | . | TRBV9 | CASSVVSADTQYF | TGTGCCAGCAGCGTAGTTAGCGCAGATACGCAGTATTTT
TRBJ2-3 | TRBD2 | TRBV4-2 | CASSQVPGGISSTDTQYF | TGTGCCAGCAGCCAAGTCCCGGGGGGAATCTCTAGCACAGATACGCAGTATTTT
TRBJ2-7 | . | TRBV5-1 | CASSLGGGSYEQYF | TGCGCCAGCAGCTTGGGGGGCGGCTCCTACGAGCAGTACTTC